Listed below are T cell receptor beta chains from one sample, sequenced in a study of chemoradiotherapy in HPV16-positive cancers. TCRdb's table, derived via immunoSEQ multiplex PCR, lists solely in-frame clones and lacks some. The sample consists of about 68,000 clones, 88% of them appearing once. Sequenced here: blood, sampled from a patient who underwent chemoradiotherapy. The source is a human donor with HPV-associated anogenital cancer. Both conserved end residues are part of each CDR3.

J: TRBJ1-5; V: TRBV5-4; CDR3: CASSPYTRDQPQHF
J: TRBJ1-1; V: TRBV28; CDR3: CASRPTNMNTEAFF
J: TRBJ2-7; V: TRBV4-1; CDR3: CASSQERTKNEQYF
J: TRBJ2-7; V: TRBV7-2; CDR3: CASSLATGLAGGYEQYF
J: TRBJ2-3; V: TRBV18; CDR3: CASTTTGGRTDTQYF
J: TRBJ1-2; V: TRBV30; CDR3: CAWRGNYYGYTF
J: TRBJ2-7; V: TRBV7-9; CDR3: CASSLSSYEQYF
J: TRBJ1-2; V: TRBV6-1; CDR3: CASSEFGGVDGYTF
J: TRBJ2-1; V: TRBV11-2; CDR3: CASSLDGLADYNEQFF
J: TRBJ2-3; V: TRBV5-6; CDR3: CASSRGGPPIPSTDTQYF
J: TRBJ1-5; V: TRBV19; CDR3: CASSPRDRPSNQPQHF
J: TRBJ2-7; V: TRBV27; CDR3: CASRPDRGWSEQYF
J: TRBJ2-3; V: TRBV29-1; CDR3: CSVERGQGDLDTQYF
J: TRBJ1-4; V: TRBV7-6; CDR3: CASSFSRTGNEKLFF
J: TRBJ2-5; V: TRBV5-6; CDR3: CASSPGLAGGWETQYF
J: TRBJ2-2; V: TRBV18; CDR3: CASSPTGTASTGELFF
J: TRBJ1-1; V: TRBV29-1; CDR3: CSVGQMNTEAFF
J: TRBJ2-2; V: TRBV7-3; CDR3: CASSLTQSFTGELFF
J: TRBJ2-2; V: TRBV5-5; CDR3: CASSPTGGSYVGELFF
J: TRBJ2-1; V: TRBV5-1; CDR3: CASSRAGTGNHEQFF
J: TRBJ1-5; V: TRBV5-8; CDR3: CASSLEKGYQPQHF
J: TRBJ2-7; V: TRBV6-6; CDR3: CASTGGSWEQYF
J: TRBJ2-6; V: TRBV28; CDR3: CASRLKREAPLSGANVLTF
J: TRBJ1-1; V: TRBV11-1; CDR3: CASSTDRGPEAFF
J: TRBJ1-1; V: TRBV9; CDR3: CASSQGTENTEAFF
J: TRBJ2-2; V: TRBV7-6; CDR3: CASSLGLANTGELFF
J: TRBJ1-1; V: TRBV19; CDR3: CASSTLGNTEAFF
J: TRBJ2-2; V: TRBV5-6; CDR3: CASSLAGTSGRRTGELFF
J: TRBJ2-3; V: TRBV9; CDR3: CASSAGSGPDTQYF
J: TRBJ1-1; V: TRBV29-1; CDR3: CSGQGDGDTEAFF
J: TRBJ1-6; V: TRBV5-4; CDR3: CASTTQGAPNSPLHF
J: TRBJ1-2; V: TRBV6-5; CDR3: CASSYSMMYGSYGYTF
J: TRBJ2-4; V: TRBV25-1; CDR3: CASSSAGAAKNIQYF
J: TRBJ1-5; V: TRBV6-1; CDR3: CASSYQGDQQPQHF
J: TRBJ2-2; V: TRBV5-1; CDR3: CASSGGTGAGTGELFF
J: TRBJ2-7; V: TRBV6-5; CDR3: CASSYSGGVYEQYF
J: TRBJ1-3; V: TRBV15; CDR3: CATSRDLGGSGNTIYF
J: TRBJ2-3; V: TRBV10-3; CDR3: CATHTTASTDTQYF
J: TRBJ2-1; V: TRBV19; CDR3: CASRGSASSYNEQFF
J: TRBJ2-7; V: TRBV28; CDR3: CASGLDEQHF
J: TRBJ2-7; V: TRBV11-2; CDR3: CASSPSTSGREQYF
J: TRBJ2-5; V: TRBV5-1; CDR3: CASSPRTGSYIYQETQYF